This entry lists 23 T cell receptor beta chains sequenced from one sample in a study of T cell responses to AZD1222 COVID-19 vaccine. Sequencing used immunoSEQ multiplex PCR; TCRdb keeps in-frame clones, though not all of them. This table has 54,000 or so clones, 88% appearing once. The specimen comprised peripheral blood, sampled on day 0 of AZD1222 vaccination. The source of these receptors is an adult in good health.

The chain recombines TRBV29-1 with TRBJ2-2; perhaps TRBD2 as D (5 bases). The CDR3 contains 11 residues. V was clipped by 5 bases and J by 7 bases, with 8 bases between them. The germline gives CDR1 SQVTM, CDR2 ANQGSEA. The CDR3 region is CSVSRGGELFF. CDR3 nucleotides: TGCAGCGTTTCCCGGGGCGGGGAGCTGTTTTTT.

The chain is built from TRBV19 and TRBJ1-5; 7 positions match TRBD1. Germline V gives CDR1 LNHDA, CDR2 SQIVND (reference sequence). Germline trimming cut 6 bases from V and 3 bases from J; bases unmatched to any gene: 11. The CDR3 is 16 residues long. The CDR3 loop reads CASRPQGGGYNQPQHF. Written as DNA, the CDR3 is TGTGCCAGTAGACCTCAGGGGGGAGGTTACAATCAGCCCCAGCATTTT.

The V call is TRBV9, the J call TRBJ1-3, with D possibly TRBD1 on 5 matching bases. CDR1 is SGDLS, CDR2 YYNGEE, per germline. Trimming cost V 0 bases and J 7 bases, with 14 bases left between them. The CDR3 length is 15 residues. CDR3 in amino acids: CASSVETGVWNTIYF. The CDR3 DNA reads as TGTGCCAGCAGCGTAGAAACAGGTGTTTGGAACACCATATATTTT.

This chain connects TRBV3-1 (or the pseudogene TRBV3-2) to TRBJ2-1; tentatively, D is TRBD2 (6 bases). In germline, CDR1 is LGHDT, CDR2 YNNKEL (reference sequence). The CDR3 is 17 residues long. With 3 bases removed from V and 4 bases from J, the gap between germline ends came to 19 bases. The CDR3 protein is CASSHDPREFTYNEQFF. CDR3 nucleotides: TGTGCCAGCAGCCACGACCCTCGGGAGTTCACGTACAATGAGCAGTTCTTC.

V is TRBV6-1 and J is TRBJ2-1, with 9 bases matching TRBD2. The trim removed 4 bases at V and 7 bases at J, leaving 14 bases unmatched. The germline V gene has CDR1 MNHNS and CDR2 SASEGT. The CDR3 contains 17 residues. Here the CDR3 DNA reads TGTGCCAGCAGTGTATTTTCCCCAGCGCGGGAGGGGAATGAGCAGTTCTTC. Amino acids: CASSVFSPAREGNEQFF.

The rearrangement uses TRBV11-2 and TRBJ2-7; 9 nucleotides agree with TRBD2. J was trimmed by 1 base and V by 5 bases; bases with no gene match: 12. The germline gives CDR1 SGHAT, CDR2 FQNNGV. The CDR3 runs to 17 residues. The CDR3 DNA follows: TGTGCCAGCAGCCTCAGACTAGCGGACACTATTTCCTACGAGCAGTACTTC. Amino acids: CASSLRLADTISYEQYF.

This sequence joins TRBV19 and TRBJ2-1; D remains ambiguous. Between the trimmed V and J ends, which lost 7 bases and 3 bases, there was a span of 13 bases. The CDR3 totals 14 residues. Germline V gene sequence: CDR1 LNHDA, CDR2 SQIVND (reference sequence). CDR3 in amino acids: CASTEGQRYNEQFF. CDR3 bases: TGTGCCAGTACAGAAGGTCAACGCTACAATGAGCAGTTCTTC.

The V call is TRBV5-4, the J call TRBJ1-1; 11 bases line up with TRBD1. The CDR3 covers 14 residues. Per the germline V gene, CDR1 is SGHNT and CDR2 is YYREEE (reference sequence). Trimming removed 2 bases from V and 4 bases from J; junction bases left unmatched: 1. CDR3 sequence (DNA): TGTGCCAGCAGCTTAGGGACAGGGGGCACTGAAGCTTTCTTT. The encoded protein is CASSLGTGGTEAFF.

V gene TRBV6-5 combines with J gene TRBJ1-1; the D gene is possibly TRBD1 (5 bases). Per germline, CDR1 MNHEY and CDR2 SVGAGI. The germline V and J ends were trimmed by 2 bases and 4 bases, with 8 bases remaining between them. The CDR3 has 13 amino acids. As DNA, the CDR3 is TGTGCCAGCAGTTACGGTCAGGGCACTGAAGCTTTCTTT. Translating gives CASSYGQGTEAFF.

CDR3 loop: CASSQRTGNTEAFF. The CDR3 DNA reads TGCGCCAGCAGCCAAAGGACAGGGAACACTGAAGCTTTCTTT. This chain links TRBV4-1 with TRBJ1-1; 7 bases map to TRBD1. This CDR3 is built from 14 residues. J lost 1 base, V lost 2 bases, and 1 base had no gene match. Germline lookup yields CDR1 MGHRA and CDR2 YSYEKL.

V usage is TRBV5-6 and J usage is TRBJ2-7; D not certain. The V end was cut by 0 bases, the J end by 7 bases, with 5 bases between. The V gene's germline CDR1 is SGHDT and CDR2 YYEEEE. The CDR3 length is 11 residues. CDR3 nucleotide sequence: TGTGCCAGCAGCTTGGGCCTTGAGCAGTACTTC. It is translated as CASSLGLEQYF.

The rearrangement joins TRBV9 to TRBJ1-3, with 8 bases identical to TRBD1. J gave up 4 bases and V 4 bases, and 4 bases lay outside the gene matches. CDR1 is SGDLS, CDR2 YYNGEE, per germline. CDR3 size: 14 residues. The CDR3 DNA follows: TGTGCCAGCAGCCCCAGGGGGCAAGGAAACACCATATATTTT. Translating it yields CASSPRGQGNTIYF.

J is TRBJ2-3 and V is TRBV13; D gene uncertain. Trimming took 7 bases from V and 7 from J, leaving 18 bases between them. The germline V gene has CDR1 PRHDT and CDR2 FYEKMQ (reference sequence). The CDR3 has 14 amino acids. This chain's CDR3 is CASNPRTAENTQYF. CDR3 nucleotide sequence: TGTGCCAGCAACCCTAGGACCGCGGAGAATACGCAGTATTTT.

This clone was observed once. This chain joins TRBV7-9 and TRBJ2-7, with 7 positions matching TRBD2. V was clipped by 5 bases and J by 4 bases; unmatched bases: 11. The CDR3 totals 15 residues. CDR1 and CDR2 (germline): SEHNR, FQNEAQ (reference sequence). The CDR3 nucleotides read TGTGCCAGCAGCCCACCGGACGGGAGGCGGTACGAGCAGTACTTC. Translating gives CASSPPDGRRYEQYF.

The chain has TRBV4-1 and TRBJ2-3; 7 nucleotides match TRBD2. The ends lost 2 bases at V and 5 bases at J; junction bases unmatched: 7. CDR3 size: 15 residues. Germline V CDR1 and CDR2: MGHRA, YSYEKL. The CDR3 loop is CASSQFGTMGDTQYF. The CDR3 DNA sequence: TGCGCCAGCAGCCAATTTGGGACTATGGGAGATACGCAGTATTTT.

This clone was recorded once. The CDR3 loop reads CASGLGRNSPLHF. As DNA, the CDR3 is TGTGCCAGTGGACTAGGGCGCAATTCACCCCTCCACTTT. The chain uses TRBV6-6 and TRBJ1-6; no firm D call. CDR1 and CDR2 from the germline V gene are MNHNY and SVGAGI (reference sequence). The CDR3 extends over 13 amino acids. V dropped 9 bases and J dropped 7 bases, with 13 bases sitting between them.

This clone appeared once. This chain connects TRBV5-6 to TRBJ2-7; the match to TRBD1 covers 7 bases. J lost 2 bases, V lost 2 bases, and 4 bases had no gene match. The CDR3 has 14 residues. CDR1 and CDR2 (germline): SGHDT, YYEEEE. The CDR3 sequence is CASSLRQGTYEQYF. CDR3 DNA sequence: TGTGCCAGCAGCTTACGACAGGGCACCTACGAGCAGTACTTC. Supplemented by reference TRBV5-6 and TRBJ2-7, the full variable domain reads DAGVTQSPTHLIKTRGQQVTLRCSPKSGHDTVSWYQQALGQGPQFIFQYYEEEERQRGNFPDRFSGHQFPNYSSELNVNALLLGDSALYLCASSLRQGTYEQYFGPGTRLTVT.

CDR3 loop: CASSSYSKRYTEAFF. CDR3 DNA: TGTGCCAGCAGTAGTTACAGCAAGCGGTACACTGAAGCTTTCTTT. The chain recombines TRBV6-2 or TRBV6-3 with TRBJ1-1; D gene unclear. Trimming removed 5 bases from V and 3 bases from J, with 16 bases in between. This CDR3 is 15 amino acids long. Germline CDR1 and CDR2: MNHEY and SVGEGT.

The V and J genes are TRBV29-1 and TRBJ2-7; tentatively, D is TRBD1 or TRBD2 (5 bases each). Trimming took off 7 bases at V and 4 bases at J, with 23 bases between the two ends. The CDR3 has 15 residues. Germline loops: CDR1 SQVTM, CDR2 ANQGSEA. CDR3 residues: CSARADGTQGYEQYF. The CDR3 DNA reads TGCAGCGCCCGAGCGGACGGGACCCAAGGGTACGAGCAGTACTTC.

Here the CDR3 reads CASSQGTPNTGELFF. The CDR3 DNA reads as TGCGCCAGCAGCCAAGGAACTCCGAACACCGGGGAGCTGTTTTTT. This chain joins TRBV4-1 and TRBJ2-2; D gene unclear. Trimming cost V 1 base and J 0 bases, with 6 bases left between them. The CDR3 covers 15 residues. Germline V lookup: CDR1 MGHRA, CDR2 YSYEKL.

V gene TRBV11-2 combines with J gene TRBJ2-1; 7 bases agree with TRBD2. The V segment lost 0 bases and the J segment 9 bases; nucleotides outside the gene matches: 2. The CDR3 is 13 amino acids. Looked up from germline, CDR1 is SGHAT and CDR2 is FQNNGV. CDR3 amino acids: CASSLDRGVEQFF. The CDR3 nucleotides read TGTGCCAGCAGCTTAGATCGGGGGGTTGAGCAGTTCTTC.

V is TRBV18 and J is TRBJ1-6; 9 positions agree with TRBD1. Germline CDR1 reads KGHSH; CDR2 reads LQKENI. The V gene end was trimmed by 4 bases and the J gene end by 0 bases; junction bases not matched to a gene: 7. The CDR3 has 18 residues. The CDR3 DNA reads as TGTGCCAGCTCACGAGGGACAGGGAGTAGCTCCTATAATTCACCCCTCCACTTT. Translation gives CASSRGTGSSSYNSPLHF. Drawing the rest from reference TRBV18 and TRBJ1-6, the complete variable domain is NAGVMQNPRHLVRRRGQEARLRCSPMKGHSHVYWYRQLPEEGLKFMVYLQKENIIDESGMPKERFSAEFPKEGPSILRIQQVVRGDSAAYFCASSRGTGSSSYNSPLHFGNGTRLTVT.

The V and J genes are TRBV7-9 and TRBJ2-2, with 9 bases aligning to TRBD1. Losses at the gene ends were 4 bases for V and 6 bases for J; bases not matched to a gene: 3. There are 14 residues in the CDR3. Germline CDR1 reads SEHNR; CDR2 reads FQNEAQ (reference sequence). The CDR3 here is CASSWDRESGELFF. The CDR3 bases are TGTGCCAGCAGCTGGGACAGGGAATCCGGGGAGCTGTTTTTT. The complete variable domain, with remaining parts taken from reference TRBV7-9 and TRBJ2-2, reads DTGVSQNPRHKITKRGQNVTFRCDPISEHNRLYWYRQTLGQGPEFLTYFQNEAQLEKSRLLSDRFSAERPKGSFSTLEIQRTEQGDSAMYLCASSWDRESGELFFGEGSRLTVL.